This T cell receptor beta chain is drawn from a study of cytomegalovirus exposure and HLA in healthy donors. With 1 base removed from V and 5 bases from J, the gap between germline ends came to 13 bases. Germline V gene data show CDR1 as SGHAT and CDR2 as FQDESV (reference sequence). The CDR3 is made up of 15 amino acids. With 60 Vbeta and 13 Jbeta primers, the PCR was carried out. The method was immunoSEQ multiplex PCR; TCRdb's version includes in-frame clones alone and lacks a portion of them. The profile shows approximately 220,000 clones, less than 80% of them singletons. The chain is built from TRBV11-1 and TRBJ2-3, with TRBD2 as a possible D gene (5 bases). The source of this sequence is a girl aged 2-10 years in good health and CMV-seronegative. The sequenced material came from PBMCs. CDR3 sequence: CASSLGSSSGDTQYF. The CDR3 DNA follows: TGTGCCAGCAGCTTAGGCTCCTCGAGCGGAGATACGCAGTATTTT.